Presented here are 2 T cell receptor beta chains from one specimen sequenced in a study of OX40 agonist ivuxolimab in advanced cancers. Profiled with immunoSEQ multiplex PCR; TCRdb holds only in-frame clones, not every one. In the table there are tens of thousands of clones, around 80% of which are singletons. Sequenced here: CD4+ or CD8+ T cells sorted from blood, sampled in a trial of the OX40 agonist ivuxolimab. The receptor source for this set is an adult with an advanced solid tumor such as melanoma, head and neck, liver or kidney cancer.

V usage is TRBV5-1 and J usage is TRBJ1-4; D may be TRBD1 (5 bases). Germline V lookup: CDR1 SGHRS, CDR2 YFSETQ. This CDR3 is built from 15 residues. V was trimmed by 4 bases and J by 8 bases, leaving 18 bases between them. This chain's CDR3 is CASSPDGTSTEKLFF. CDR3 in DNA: TGCGCCAGCAGCCCGGACGGGACCTCTACCGAAAAACTGTTTTTT.

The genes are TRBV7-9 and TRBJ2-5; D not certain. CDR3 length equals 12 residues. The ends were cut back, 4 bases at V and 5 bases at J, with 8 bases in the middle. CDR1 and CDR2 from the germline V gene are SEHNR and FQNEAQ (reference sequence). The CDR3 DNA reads TGTGCCAGCAGCTGGGTGGGGGAGACCCAGTACTTC. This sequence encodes CASSWVGETQYF.